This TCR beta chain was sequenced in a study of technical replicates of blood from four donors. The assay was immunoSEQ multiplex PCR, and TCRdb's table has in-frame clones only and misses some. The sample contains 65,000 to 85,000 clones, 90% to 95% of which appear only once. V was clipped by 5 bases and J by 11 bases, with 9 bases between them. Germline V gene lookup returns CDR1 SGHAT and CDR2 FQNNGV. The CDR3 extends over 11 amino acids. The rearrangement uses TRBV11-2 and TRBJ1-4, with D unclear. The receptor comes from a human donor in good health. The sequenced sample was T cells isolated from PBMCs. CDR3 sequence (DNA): TGTGCCAGCAGCCAGGAGGAGAAACTGTTTTTT. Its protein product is CASSQEEKLFF. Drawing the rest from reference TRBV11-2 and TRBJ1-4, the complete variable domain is EAGVAQSPRYKIIEKRQSVAFWCNPISGHATLYWYQQILGQGPKLLIQFQNNGVVDDSQLPKDRFSAERLKGVDSTLKIQPAKLEDSAVYLCASSQEEKLFFGSGTQLSVL.